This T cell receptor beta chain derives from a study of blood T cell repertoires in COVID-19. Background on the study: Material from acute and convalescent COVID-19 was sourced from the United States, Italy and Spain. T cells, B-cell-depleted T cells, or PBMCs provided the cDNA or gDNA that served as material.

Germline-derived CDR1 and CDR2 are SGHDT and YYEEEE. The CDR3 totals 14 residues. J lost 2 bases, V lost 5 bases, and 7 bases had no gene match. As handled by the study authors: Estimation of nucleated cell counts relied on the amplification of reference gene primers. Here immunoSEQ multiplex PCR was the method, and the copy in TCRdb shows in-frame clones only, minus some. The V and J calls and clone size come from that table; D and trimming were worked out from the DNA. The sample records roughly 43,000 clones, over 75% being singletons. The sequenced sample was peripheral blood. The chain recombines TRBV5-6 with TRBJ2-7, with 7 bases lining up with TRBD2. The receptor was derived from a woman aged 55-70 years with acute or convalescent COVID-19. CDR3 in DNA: TGTGCCAGCAGTAAGAGAGGGAGGGCCTACGAGCAGTACTTC. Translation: CASSKRGRAYEQYF.